This TCR beta chain was profiled in a study of Tregs in tolerant kidney transplant recipients. This clone was observed a single time. Its antigen is as yet unknown. CDR1 is MNHNY, CDR2 SVGAGI, per germline (reference sequence). CDR3 size: 12 residues. V was trimmed by 6 bases and J by 1 base, leaving 6 bases between them. Using immunoSEQ multiplex PCR, the repertoire was profiled, and TCRdb retains in-frame clones only, with some absent. Seen here are some 69,000 clones, roughly 84% observed once, and the top ten hold about 4%. Thawed PBMCs were FACS-sorted into unstimulated CD4+CD25+CD127- regulatory T cells, CD4+CD25- non-regulatory cells, CD4 and CD8 cells. Study-wide points: Tregs expanded with activated donor B cells seemed most donor-specific. No direct test of biological reproducibility was done here. The small number of patients limits these findings pending further validation.

V gene TRBV6-6 combines with J gene TRBJ2-5; D not resolved. The TCR originated in a human donor in good health. What was sequenced was CD4+ T cells from blood. The chain's CDR3 is CASSPPQETQYF. CDR3 bases: TGTGCCAGCAGCCCCCCCCAAGAGACCCAGTACTTC.